This T cell receptor beta chain was retrieved from a study of cytomegalovirus exposure and HLA in healthy donors. Note on this clone: The antigen remains unidentified.

Broader study findings: Later analysis suggested most CMV-associated TCR beta chains were HLA-restricted. In vitro experiments confirmed that three CMV-associated chains were specific for CMV antigens. Many donors shared some public TCRs, even though most TCR sequences were rare.

Primers included in the PCR were 60 Vbeta and 13 Jbeta primers. Sequencing was performed with immunoSEQ multiplex PCR; in TCRdb, only in-frame clones are kept and a portion is missing. The table shows under 200,000 clones, with about 78% occurring only once. This receptor was obtained from a man aged 55 to 70 in good health and CMV-seronegative. The source material was PBMCs.

The CDR3 region is CATGTVAQYF. The CDR3 coding sequence is TGTGCCACCGGGACAGTTGCTCAGTATTTT. The chain recombines TRBV27 with TRBJ2-3; 7 bases line up with TRBD1. The CDR3 is 10 amino acids. Per germline, CDR1 MNHEY and CDR2 SMNVEV (reference sequence). Germline trimming cut 10 bases from V and 12 bases from J; bases unmatched to any gene: 7.